The 11 T cell receptor beta chains below were found in one sample sequenced in a study of early T cells in non-severe SARS-CoV-2 infection. TCRdb independently ran MiXCR on the 5' RACE reads; one entry per CDR3 protein. The data hold about 30,000 distinct CDR3 sequences, with approximately 5.9% observed a single time. Sequencing was performed on whole blood. The receptors stem from an adult who was a healthcare worker with PCR-confirmed SARS-CoV-2 infection or an uninfected control (not recorded which).

This clonotype has just a few counts. The chain uses TRBV28 and TRBJ2-7; D could derive from TRBD1 or TRBD2 (5 bases each). The CDR3 has 15 amino acids. V lost 5 bases and J lost 0, with 14 bases in between. Germline CDR1 MDHEN, CDR2 SYDVKM. The CDR3 here is CASSRPGPSSYEQYF. In DNA form, the CDR3 reads TGTGCCAGCAGTCGTCCGGGACCCAGCTCCTACGAGCAGTACTTC.

This clonotype was seen more than once but under ten times. The chain carries TRBV20-1 and TRBJ1-4; D is unclear. Germline CDR1 DFQATT, CDR2 SNEGSKA (reference sequence). The V gene lost 0 bases and the J gene lost 9 bases, with 5 bases spanning the gap. The CDR3 is 11 amino acids. CDR3 DNA sequence: TGCAGTGCTAGAGAGCGGCAAAAACTGTTTTTT. Its translation: CSARERQKLFF.

This clonotype was counted many times. V gene TRBV10-2 combines with J gene TRBJ2-7; D may be TRBD2 (6 bases). Germline CDR1 reads WSHSY; CDR2 reads SAAADI. CDR3 length equals 14 residues. With 5 bases removed from V and 6 bases from J, the gap between germline ends came to 17 bases. The CDR3 DNA is TGCGCCAGCAGTAGGGGACTGATATTTCCCGAGCAGTACTTC. Protein product: CASSRGLIFPEQYF.

This clonotype was seen a single time. This chain uses TRBV9 with TRBJ2-3; 7 bases are a match to TRBD1. V gave up 2 bases and J gave up 4 bases; unmatched junction bases: 1. CDR3 length: 13 residues. Germline CDR1 SGDLS, CDR2 YYNGEE. The DNA of the CDR3 is TGTGCCAGCAGCGTTACAGGGGCAGATACGCAGTATTTT. Protein sequence: CASSVTGADTQYF.

V gene TRBV12-3 or TRBV12-4 combines with J gene TRBJ2-3, with D perhaps TRBD2 (6 bases). The CDR3 covers 11 residues. V lost 10 bases and J lost 4, with 9 bases in between. Here the CDR3 DNA reads TGTGCCATCGGCGGGGCAGATACGCAGTATTTT. It yields the protein CAIGGADTQYF.

This clonotype was counted between two and nine times. The rearrangement links TRBV7-9 to TRBJ1-5; D not resolved. The CDR3 contains 12 residues. V dropped 1 base and J dropped 6 bases, with 4 bases sitting between them. Germline V gene sequence: CDR1 SEHNR, CDR2 FQNEAQ (reference sequence). In DNA, the CDR3 is TGTGCCAGCAGCTTAGGACCTCAGCCCCAGCATTTT. Encoded protein: CASSLGPQPQHF. The variable domain in full, completed from reference TRBV7-9 and TRBJ1-5, reads DTGVSQNPRHKITKRGQNVTFRCDPISEHNRLYWYRQTLGQGPEFLTYFQNEAQLEKSRLLSDRFSAERPKGSFSTLEIQRTEQGDSAMYLCASSLGPQPQHFGDGTRLSIL.

This clonotype occurred many times. The junction and the germline gene differ at one end; a read error may be behind it. The gene calls are TRBV3-1 and TRBJ2-7; TRBD2 matches 10 bases. Germline V CDR1 and CDR2: LGHDT, YNNKEL (reference sequence). CDR3 length equals 16 residues. This CDR3 reads CASSEEGLAGASEQYF. In nucleotides, the CDR3 is TGTGCCAGCAGCGAAGAGGGTCTAGCGGGAGCTAGCGAGCAGTACTTC.

This clonotype was counted ten times or more. The V and J genes are TRBV28 and TRBJ1-2; D possibly corresponds to TRBD1 (5 bases). V was trimmed by 1 base and J by 7 bases, leaving 16 bases between them. There are 15 residues in the CDR3. Germline lookup yields CDR1 MDHEN and CDR2 SYDVKM. For the CDR3, the DNA is TGTGCCAGCAGTTTATTCGCAGGGAGTCTAGGTGGCTACACCTTC. Translated, it gives CASSLFAGSLGGYTF.

The V and J genes are TRBV24-1 and TRBJ2-2; D uncertain. Germline V gene sequence: CDR1 KGHDR, CDR2 SFDVKD. V lost 5 bases and J 3 bases, leaving 9 bases between the germline ends. There are 14 residues in the CDR3. CDR3 DNA: TGTGCCACCAGTGTCTCCCCGTACACCGGGGAGCTGTTTTTT. Translation: CATSVSPYTGELFF.

This clonotype showed up many times. Written as DNA, the CDR3 is TGTGCCAGCCTAGACCCATCGGGGCAGGGGGACGGAAACACCATATATTTT. This encodes CASLDPSGQGDGNTIYF. The V call is TRBV6-6, the J call TRBJ1-3; the match to TRBD1 covers 7 bases. The V gene's germline CDR1 is MNHNY and CDR2 SVGAGI (reference sequence). The J segment lost 4 bases and the V segment lost 8 bases, leaving 17 bases of the junction unmatched. This CDR3 region has 17 residues.

Judged by abundance, this clonotype is medium-sized. The rearrangement links TRBV12-3 or TRBV12-4 to TRBJ2-2, with no clear D. CDR3 length: 12 residues. V was cut by 3 bases and J by 7 bases, with 6 bases left in between. Here the CDR3 DNA reads TGTGCCAGCAGTTTTGAGGTCGGGGAGCTGTTTTTT. It is translated as CASSFEVGELFF.